Listed below are T cell receptor beta chains from one sample, sequenced in a study of T cell repertoires in cytomegalovirus infection. MiXCR, applied by TCRdb to the reads, yields one record per CDR3 protein. The sample records over 85,000 distinct CDR3 sequences, approximately 15% being singletons. Sample: PBMCs. These TCRs come from a human donor in good health (CMV status not recorded). Some clones in this sample may be carry-over from other donors' samples. The CDR3 runs from the conserved cysteine through the conserved F or W. D genes are given only for firm matches. Clone size is not always given. Where it is, it says once, few, many or a class for expanded clones.

v_gene,abundance,d_gene,j_gene,CDR3nt,CDR3aa
TRBV20-1,many,NA,TRBJ2-3,TGCAGTGCTACAAAAGTTGAGGGTCTTAGAACAGATACGCAGTATTTT,CSATKVEGLRTDTQYF
TRBV4-1,NA,NA,TRBJ1-5,TGCGCCAGCAGCCAAGGGCCCTTCGGTGGTCAGCCCCAGCATTTT,CASSQGPFGGQPQHF
TRBV14,NA,NA,TRBJ2-5,TGTGCCAGCAGCCTAACTCTGGACGGAGGGGAGACCCAGTACTTC,CASSLTLDGGETQYF
TRBV5-4,few,TRBD1,TRBJ2-3,TGTGCCAGCAGCATTCCGGGACAGAGCACTAGCACAGATACGCAGTATTTT,CASSIPGQSTSTDTQYF
TRBV7-2,many,NA,TRBJ1-2,TGTGCCAGCAGCCTCACTACAGTCGGGAACTATGGCTACACCTTC,CASSLTTVGNYGYTF
TRBV12-3/TRBV12-4,NA,NA,TRBJ2-5,TGTGCCAGCAGTTCACCGAAGGCTATCCAAGAGACCCAGTACTTC,CASSSPKAIQETQYF
TRBV20-1,many,NA,TRBJ1-6,TGCAGTGCTAGAGATGATAGAAGAGGCAGGGCAGCTCCCCTCCACTTT,CSARDDRRGRAAPLHF
TRBV6-6,NA,NA,TRBJ1-6,TGTGCCAGCAGTTACACACAGGAAAATTCACCCCTCCACTTT,CASSYTQENSPLHF
TRBV7-2,many,NA,TRBJ2-3,TGTGCCAGCAGCAAGTTTAGCGGTTCGGGCACAGATACGCAGTATTTT,CASSKFSGSGTDTQYF
TRBV7-8,many,NA,TRBJ1-1,TGTGCCAGCAGCCCGCGACAGGAGGTGGCTTTCTTT,CASSPRQEVAFF
TRBV19,few,NA,TRBJ2-1,TGTGCCAGTAGTATAACCCTCGACAGGCCCAATGAGCAGTTCTTC,CASSITLDRPNEQFF
TRBV7-2,few,TRBD1,TRBJ2-5,TGTGCCAGCAGCGATGACAGGGGGTTAGAGACCCAGTACTTC,CASSDDRGLETQYF
TRBV7-8,many,NA,TRBJ1-2,TGTGCCAGCAGCTTTAAAGTTTCTAACTATGGCTACACCTTC,CASSFKVSNYGYTF
TRBV7-3,many,TRBD1,TRBJ2-2,TGTGCCAGCAGCGAGACAGGGACCAACACCGGGGAGCTGTTTTTT,CASSETGTNTGELFF
TRBV20-1,few,NA,TRBJ2-5,TGCAGTGCGTCACTCGGGGAGACCCAGTACTTC,CSASLGETQYF